Following are 31 T cell receptor beta chains from one sample sequenced in a study of shared clonotypes between healthy human individuals. Libraries were prepared by immunoSEQ multiplex PCR; TCRdb keeps only in-frame clonotypes and omits some of them. The sample records approximately 2.5 million clones, roughly 93% being singletons. Sequenced material: naive CD4+ T cells from PBMCs. The subset here: CD45RA+ positively selected. The receptors come from a man in his late teens or twenties in good health. Some clones in this sample may be carry-over from other donors' samples.

The V and J genes are TRBV7-3 and TRBJ1-1, with D uncertain. V lost 4 bases and J lost 1, with 7 bases in between. The CDR3 spans 13 residues. Germline CDR1 reads SGHTA; CDR2 reads FQGTGA. CDR3 DNA sequence: TGTGCCAGCAGCTCTGCCGCGAACACTGAAGCTTTCTTT. Protein sequence: CASSSAANTEAFF.

This chain links TRBV5-1 with TRBJ1-3, with 8 bases identical to TRBD1. With 4 bases clipped from V and 4 bases from J, the junction kept 7 bases outside the gene matches. Per the germline V gene, CDR1 is SGHRS and CDR2 is YFSETQ. The CDR3 sequence is 15 residues long. CDR3 residues: CASSRETGVGNTIYF. DNA of the CDR3: TGCGCCAGCAGCAGGGAGACAGGGGTCGGAAACACCATATATTTT.

The rearrangement links TRBV28 to TRBJ1-5; TRBD1 is a possible D gene (5 bases). Germline V gene lookup returns CDR1 MDHEN and CDR2 SYDVKM. The ends were cut back, 3 bases at V and 9 bases at J, with 24 bases in the middle. The CDR3 loop spans 17 amino acids. The CDR3 DNA follows: TGTGCCAGCAGTTTTTCAGGGTACGAAGGGGCATTGCGGCCCCAGCATTTT. It codes for CASSFSGYEGALRPQHF.

J is TRBJ1-4 and V is TRBV9, with D tentatively TRBD1 (5 bases). There are 14 residues in the CDR3. In germline, CDR1 is SGDLS, CDR2 YYNGEE. Trimming took 0 bases from V and 4 from J, leaving 7 bases between them. In nucleotides, the CDR3 is TGTGCCAGCAGCGTAGGGGGCATTAATGAAAAACTGTTTTTT. Translation gives CASSVGGINEKLFF.

V gene TRBV6-5 combines with J gene TRBJ1-1, with D uncertain. Germline loops: CDR1 MNHEY, CDR2 SVGAGI. V gave up 0 bases and J gave up 11 bases, with 13 bases separating them. The length of the CDR3 is 13 residues. The CDR3 DNA sequence: TGTGCCAGCAGTTACTCTGACCCCCGGGTCGCTTTCTTT. Translated: CASSYSDPRVAFF.

The chain uses TRBV4-1 and TRBJ2-7, with 9 bases fitting TRBD2. CDR1 and CDR2 (germline): MGHRA, YSYEKL. V trimming: 6 bases; J trimming: 1 base; junction bases outside the gene matches: 4. The CDR3 sequence is 14 residues long. The CDR3 DNA reads as TGCGCCAGCAGGTTTAGCGGGAGTTCCTACGAGCAGTACTTC. Protein sequence: CASRFSGSSYEQYF.

The genes are TRBV7-9 and TRBJ1-1, with a tentative D call TRBD1 (5 bases). V lost 1 base and J lost 3, with 12 bases in between. CDR3 size: 15 residues. Germline V gene data show CDR1 as SEHNR and CDR2 as FQNEAQ (reference sequence). The CDR3 region is CASSLVRRGYTEAFF. For the CDR3, the DNA is TGTGCCAGCAGCTTAGTTAGAAGGGGTTACACTGAAGCTTTCTTT.

This rearrangement joins TRBV5-6 to TRBJ2-7; D gene unclear. Trimming stripped 1 base from V and 4 bases from J, with 12 bases between. CDR3 size: 14 residues. Per germline, CDR1 SGHDT and CDR2 YYEEEE. The CDR3 is CASSLLGSDYEQYF. CDR3 nucleotide sequence: TGTGCCAGCAGCTTGCTAGGCTCCGATTACGAGCAGTACTTC.

The gene calls are TRBV4-1 and TRBJ2-7, with a tentative D call TRBD2 (6 bases). The CDR3 runs to 15 residues. Germline lookup yields CDR1 MGHRA and CDR2 YSYEKL. The germline V and J ends were trimmed by 0 bases and 3 bases, with 12 bases remaining between them. The CDR3 DNA is TGCGCCAGCAGCCAAGACGTCGCCGGGAGCTACGAGCAGTACTTC. Amino acids: CASSQDVAGSYEQYF.

The J gene is TRBJ2-5, the V gene TRBV27; D is perhaps TRBD2 (7 bases). CDR3 size: 14 residues. Trimming removed 8 bases at V and 8 bases at J, with 21 bases between. Germline values: CDR1 MNHEY, CDR2 SMNVEV (reference sequence). The CDR3 DNA reads as TGTGCCAGCTCCCCCGGGGGGCTACCCGTAACCCAGTACTTC. Residues: CASSPGGLPVTQYF.

This sequence joins TRBV4-3 and TRBJ1-3; 8 nucleotides align to TRBD1. Trimming removed 0 bases from V and 3 bases from J; junction bases left unmatched: 10. In germline, CDR1 is LGHNA, CDR2 YSLEER. This CDR3 is built from 18 residues. CDR3 bases: TGCGCCAGCAGCCAAGATCCCCCCCAGGGGGCGAGTGGAAACACCATATATTTT. Amino acids: CASSQDPPQGASGNTIYF.

This chain's CDR3 is CASSFGLADTEAFF. CDR3 sequence (DNA): TGCGCCAGCAGCTTCGGTTTGGCGGACACTGAAGCTTTCTTT. The chain links TRBV5-1 to TRBJ1-1; D ambiguous. This CDR3 spans 14 amino acids. Deletions cut 2 bases from V and 3 bases from J, with 11 bases between. Per the germline V gene, CDR1 is SGHRS and CDR2 is YFSETQ.

The chain is built from TRBV5-1 and TRBJ2-5; 7 bases map to TRBD2. Per germline, CDR1 SGHRS and CDR2 YFSETQ. J gave up 2 bases and V 2 bases, and 6 bases lay outside the gene matches. This CDR3 contains 15 residues. The CDR3 loop reads CASSLRGESQETQYF. The CDR3 region has the DNA TGCGCCAGCAGCTTACGGGGGGAGTCTCAAGAGACCCAGTACTTC. The full variable domain, rest sourced from reference TRBV5-1 and TRBJ2-5, is KAGVTQTPRYLIKTRGQQVTLSCSPISGHRSVSWYQQTPGQGLQFLFEYFSETQRNKGNFPGRFSGRQFSNSRSEMNVSTLELGDSALYLCASSLRGESQETQYFGPGTRLLVL.

The chain couples TRBV28 to TRBJ1-5; the D is unclear. Deletions cut 5 bases from V and 2 bases from J, with 16 bases between. The CDR3 sequence is 16 residues long. Per the germline V gene, CDR1 is MDHEN and CDR2 is SYDVKM. The CDR3 spells CASSPWTRGRNQPQHF. Here the CDR3 DNA reads TGTGCCAGCAGTCCGTGGACCCGAGGGCGCAATCAGCCCCAGCATTTT.

The V gene is TRBV11-2, the J gene TRBJ2-7; D call uncertain. The germline V and J ends were trimmed by 0 bases and 4 bases, with 16 bases remaining between them. CDR3 length equals 16 residues. Germline V gene sequence: CDR1 SGHAT, CDR2 FQNNGV. CDR3 residues: CASSLDSPPLSYEQYF. As DNA, the CDR3 is TGTGCCAGCAGCTTAGATAGCCCCCCTCTCTCGTACGAGCAGTACTTC.

This chain connects TRBV6-1 to TRBJ2-2; no firm D call. In germline, CDR1 is MNHNS, CDR2 SASEGT. Trimming left V 2 bases short and J 7 bases short, with 11 bases between. This CDR3 has 14 amino acids. This CDR3 reads CASSERRTSGELFF. In DNA form, the CDR3 reads TGTGCCAGCAGTGAAAGACGGACGAGCGGGGAGCTGTTTTTT.

In DNA, the CDR3 is TGTGCCAGCACCGGCTCTGGAAACACCATATATTTT. Translation gives CASTGSGNTIYF. The gene calls are TRBV6-1 and TRBJ1-3, with D unresolved. The V gene lost 7 bases and the J gene lost 0 bases, with 4 bases spanning the gap. In germline, CDR1 is MNHNS, CDR2 SASEGT. The CDR3 consists of 12 residues.

The chain links TRBV7-8 to TRBJ2-7, with TRBD2 identical over 10 bases. This CDR3 contains 15 residues. The germline gives CDR1 SGHVS, CDR2 FQNEAQ. The V segment lost 0 bases and the J segment 4 bases; nucleotides outside the gene matches: 3. CDR3 in DNA: TGTGCCAGCAGCTTAGCGGCTAGCGGGAGTTACGAGCAGTACTTC. It is translated as CASSLAASGSYEQYF.

This rearrangement joins TRBV2 to TRBJ1-1; 11 bases are a match to TRBD1. The CDR3 spans 16 residues. Germline values: CDR1 SNHLY, CDR2 FYNNEI. The V gene end was trimmed by 5 bases and the J gene end by 1 base; junction bases not matched to a gene: 6. The CDR3 DNA reads TGTGCCAGCAGTAGGGACAGGGGGTCCGGGAACACTGAAGCTTTCTTT. Residues: CASSRDRGSGNTEAFF.

This chain links TRBV2 with TRBJ2-1; TRBD2 matches at 7 bases. The CDR3 loop spans 16 amino acids. V shed 6 bases and J 0 bases; nucleotides not matched to a gene: 8. Germline V gives CDR1 SNHLY, CDR2 FYNNEI. DNA of the CDR3: TGTGCCAGCAGCATAACTAGCGTGAGCTCCTACAATGAGCAGTTCTTC. Its translation: CASSITSVSSYNEQFF.

The chain uses TRBV4-1 and TRBJ1-4; D remains ambiguous. With 1 base removed from V and 7 bases from J, the gap between germline ends came to 16 bases. Germline CDR1 reads MGHRA; CDR2 reads YSYEKL. There are 16 residues in the CDR3. The CDR3 DNA reads as TGCGCCAGCAGCCAAGTTGGGTGGGGTGTTGGTGAAAAACTGTTTTTT. The encoded protein is CASSQVGWGVGEKLFF.

The CDR3 nucleotides read TGTGCCAGCAGTTTAAAGGCGACAGAACCCTATAGCAATCAGCCCCAGCATTTT. This encodes CASSLKATEPYSNQPQHF. This chain joins TRBV27 and TRBJ1-5, with D tentatively TRBD1 (5 bases). Germline-derived CDR1 and CDR2 are MNHEY and SMNVEV (reference sequence). The CDR3 has 18 residues. The V and J ends lost 2 bases and 0 bases respectively, with 17 bases between them.

V is TRBV9 and J is TRBJ2-7, with a possible D match to TRBD1 (5 bases). This CDR3 is 14 amino acids long. The germline CDR1 and CDR2 sequences are SGDLS and YYNGEE. V gave up 3 bases and J gave up 0 bases, with 10 bases separating them. The CDR3 loop reads CASSEGPNSYEQYF. The CDR3 nucleotides read TGTGCCAGCAGCGAGGGGCCAAACTCCTACGAGCAGTACTTC.

This clone was seen a handful of times. This chain joins TRBV7-9 and TRBJ2-6; 9 nucleotides line up with TRBD1. The V segment lost 5 bases and the J segment 1 base; nucleotides outside the gene matches: 6. The CDR3 is 17 residues long. CDR1 is SEHNR, CDR2 FQNEAQ, per germline (reference sequence). As DNA, the CDR3 is TGTGCCAGCAGCAGGACAGGGGTCCTGTCTGGGGCCAACGTCCTGACTTTC. Encoded protein: CASSRTGVLSGANVLTF.

The genes are TRBV11-2 and TRBJ2-3; 8 bases are a match to TRBD2. Trimming at V came to 2 bases and at J to 1 base, leaving 8 bases not matched to a gene. Germline V gene data show CDR1 as SGHAT and CDR2 as FQNNGV. The CDR3 is 17 residues long. The CDR3 reads CASSLIRREGGTDTQYF. The CDR3 bases are TGTGCCAGCAGCTTAATACGTCGGGAGGGCGGCACAGATACGCAGTATTTT.

For the CDR3, the DNA is TGTGCCAGCAGTGTACAGGGGAATGAGCAGTTCTTC. This translates into CASSVQGNEQFF. The J gene is TRBJ2-1, the V gene TRBV6-1; 7 bases align to TRBD1. Germline CDR1 and CDR2: MNHNS and SASEGT. J gave up 7 bases and V 4 bases, and 1 base lay outside the gene matches. This CDR3 is built from 12 residues.

The V and J genes are TRBV18 and TRBJ2-7; 12 positions match TRBD1. The germline gives CDR1 KGHSH, CDR2 LQKENI. The junction had 9 bases not matched to a gene; V was cut back by 5 bases and J by 7 bases. The CDR3 covers 15 residues. The CDR3 DNA follows: TGTGCCAGCTCAGTGGGACAGGGGGCCTCGGAGGAGCAGTACTTC. This gives the protein CASSVGQGASEEQYF.

V gene TRBV6-1 combines with J gene TRBJ1-5; D is perhaps TRBD1 (6 bases). Germline-derived CDR1 and CDR2 are MNHNS and SASEGT. Between the trimmed V and J ends, which lost 2 bases and 4 bases, there was a span of 18 bases. The CDR3 spans 17 residues. For the CDR3, the DNA is TGTGCCAGCAGTGAAAACGACAGGTCGAGGCCTAATCAGCCCCAGCATTTT. Translation: CASSENDRSRPNQPQHF.

This clone was counted a single time. The chain joins TRBV27 to TRBJ1-3; tentative D call: TRBD1 (6 bases). The CDR3 is 16 residues long. The germline V and J ends were trimmed by 6 bases and 1 base, with 16 bases remaining between them. Germline-derived CDR1 and CDR2 are MNHEY and SMNVEV (reference sequence). The CDR3: CASRSGTTLSGNTIYF. CDR3 coding DNA: TGTGCCAGCAGGTCCGGGACAACGCTTTCTGGAAACACCATATATTTT.

The chain has TRBV7-3 and TRBJ2-3, with D unclear. The CDR3 has 13 residues. V gave up 5 bases and J gave up 4 bases, with 10 bases separating them. Germline V gene lookup returns CDR1 SGHTA and CDR2 FQGTGA. CDR3 in DNA: TGTGCCAGCAGCCCTACCCCCCCAGATACGCAGTATTTT. Its translation is CASSPTPPDTQYF.

With respect to this clone: The sample carries other DNA sequences with the same CDR3. The V and J genes are TRBV5-1 and TRBJ1-1; perhaps TRBD1 as D (6 bases). The CDR3 sequence is 13 residues long. The V gene lost 4 bases and the J gene lost 2 bases, with 9 bases spanning the gap. Germline assignment: CDR1 SGHRS and CDR2 YFSETQ. The CDR3 reads CASSPDSNTEAFF. The CDR3 nucleotides are TGCGCCAGCAGCCCGGACAGTAACACTGAAGCTTTCTTT.